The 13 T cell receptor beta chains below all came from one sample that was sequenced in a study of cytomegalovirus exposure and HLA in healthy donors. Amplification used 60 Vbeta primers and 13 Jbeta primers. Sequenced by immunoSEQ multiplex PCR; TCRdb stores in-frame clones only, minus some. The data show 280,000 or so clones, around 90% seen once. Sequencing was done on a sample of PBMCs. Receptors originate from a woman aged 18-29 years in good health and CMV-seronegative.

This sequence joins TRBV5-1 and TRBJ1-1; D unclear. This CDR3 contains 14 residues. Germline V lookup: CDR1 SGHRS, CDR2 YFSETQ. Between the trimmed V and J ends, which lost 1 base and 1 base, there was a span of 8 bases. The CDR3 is CASSLYGENTEAFF. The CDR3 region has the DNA TGCGCCAGCAGCTTGTACGGAGAGAACACTGAAGCTTTCTTT.

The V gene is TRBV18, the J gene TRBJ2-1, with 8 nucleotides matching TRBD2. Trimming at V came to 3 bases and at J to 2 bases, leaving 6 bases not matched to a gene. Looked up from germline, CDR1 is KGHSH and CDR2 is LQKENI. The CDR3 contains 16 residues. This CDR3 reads CASSPRGSGAYNEQFF. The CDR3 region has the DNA TGTGCCAGCTCACCGAGAGGTAGCGGGGCCTACAATGAGCAGTTCTTC.

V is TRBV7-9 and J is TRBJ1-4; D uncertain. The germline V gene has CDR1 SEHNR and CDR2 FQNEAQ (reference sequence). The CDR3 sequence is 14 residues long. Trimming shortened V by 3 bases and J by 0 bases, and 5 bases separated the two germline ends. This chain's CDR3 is CASSFDTTNEKLFF. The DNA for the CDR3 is TGTGCCAGCAGCTTTGACACAACTAATGAAAAACTGTTTTTT.

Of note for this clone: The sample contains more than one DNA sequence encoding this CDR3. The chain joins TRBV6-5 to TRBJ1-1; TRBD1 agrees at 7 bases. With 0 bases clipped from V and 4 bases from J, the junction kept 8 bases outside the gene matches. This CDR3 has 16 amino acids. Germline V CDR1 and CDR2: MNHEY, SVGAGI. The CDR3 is CASSYSLGTEGTEAFF. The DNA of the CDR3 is TGTGCCAGCAGTTACTCCCTCGGGACAGAGGGCACTGAAGCTTTCTTT.

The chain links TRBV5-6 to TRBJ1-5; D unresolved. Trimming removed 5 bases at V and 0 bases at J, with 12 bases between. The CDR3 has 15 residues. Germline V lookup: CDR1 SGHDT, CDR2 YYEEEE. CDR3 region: CASSPGGYSNQPQHF. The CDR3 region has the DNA TGTGCCAGCAGTCCAGGTGGATATAGCAATCAGCCCCAGCATTTT.

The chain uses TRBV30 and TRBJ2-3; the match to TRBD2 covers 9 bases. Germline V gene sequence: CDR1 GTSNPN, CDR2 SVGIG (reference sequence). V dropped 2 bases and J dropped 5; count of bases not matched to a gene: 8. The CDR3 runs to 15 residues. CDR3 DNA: TGTGCCTGGAGTAGCCTAGCGGGGAAGGTAGATACGCAGTATTTT. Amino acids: CAWSSLAGKVDTQYF. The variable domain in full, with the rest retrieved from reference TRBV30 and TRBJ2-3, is SQTIHQWPATLVQPVGSPLSLECTVEGTSNPNLYWYRQAAGRGLQLLFYSVGIGQISSEVPQNLSASRPQDRQFILSSKKLLLSDSGFYLCAWSSLAGKVDTQYFGPGTRLTVL.

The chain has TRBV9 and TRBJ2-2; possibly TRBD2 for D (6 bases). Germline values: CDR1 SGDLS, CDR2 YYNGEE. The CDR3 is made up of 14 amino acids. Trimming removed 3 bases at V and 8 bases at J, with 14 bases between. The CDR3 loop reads CASSAGTAGGELFF. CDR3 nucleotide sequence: TGTGCCAGCAGCGCCGGGACTGCCGGTGGGGAGCTGTTTTTT.

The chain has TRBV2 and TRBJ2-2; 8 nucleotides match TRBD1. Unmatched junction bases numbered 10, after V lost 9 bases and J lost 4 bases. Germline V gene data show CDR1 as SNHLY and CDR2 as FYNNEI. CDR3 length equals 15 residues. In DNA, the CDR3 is TGTGCCAGTGGGAAGGGACAGGTCTTCACCGGGGAGCTGTTTTTT. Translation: CASGKGQVFTGELFF.

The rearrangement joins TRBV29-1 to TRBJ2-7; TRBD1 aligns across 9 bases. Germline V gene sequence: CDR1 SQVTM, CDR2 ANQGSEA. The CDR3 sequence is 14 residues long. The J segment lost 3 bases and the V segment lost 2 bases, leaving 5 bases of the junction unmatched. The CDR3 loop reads CSVETGQGIYEQYF. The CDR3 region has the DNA TGCAGCGTTGAAACGGGACAGGGTATCTACGAGCAGTACTTC.

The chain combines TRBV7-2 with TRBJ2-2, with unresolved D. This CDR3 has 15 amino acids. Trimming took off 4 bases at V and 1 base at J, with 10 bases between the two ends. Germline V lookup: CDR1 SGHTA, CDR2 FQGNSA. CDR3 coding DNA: TGTGCCAGCAGCTCCCCGACGGGGAACACCGGGGAGCTGTTTTTT. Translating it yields CASSSPTGNTGELFF.

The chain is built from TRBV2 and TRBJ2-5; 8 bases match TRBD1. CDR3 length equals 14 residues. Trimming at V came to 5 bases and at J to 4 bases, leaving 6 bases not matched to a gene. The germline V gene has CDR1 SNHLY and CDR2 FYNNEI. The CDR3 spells CASSPGQAIETQYF. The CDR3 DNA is TGTGCCAGCAGTCCGGGACAGGCTATAGAGACCCAGTACTTC.

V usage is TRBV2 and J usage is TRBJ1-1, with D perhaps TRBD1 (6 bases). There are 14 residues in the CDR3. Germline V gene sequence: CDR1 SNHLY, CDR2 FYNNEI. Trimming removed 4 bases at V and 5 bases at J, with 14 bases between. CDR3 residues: CASSVTTGGTEAFF. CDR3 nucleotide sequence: TGTGCCAGCAGTGTAACGACAGGCGGGACTGAAGCTTTCTTT. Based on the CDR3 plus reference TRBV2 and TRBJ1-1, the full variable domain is EPEVTQTPSHQVTQMGQEVILRCVPISNHLYFYWYRQILGQKVEFLVSFYNNEISEKSEIFDDQFSVERPDGSNFTLKIRSTKLEDSAMYFCASSVTTGGTEAFFGQGTRLTVV.

The CDR3 is CASSLGGADRVEHF. In DNA form, the CDR3 reads TGTGCCAGCAGCTTAGGAGGGGCGGACAGGGTGGAGCATTTT. The chain carries TRBV7-2 and TRBJ1-5; 8 bases fit TRBD1. Germline V lookup: CDR1 SGHTA, CDR2 FQGNSA. With 1 base clipped from V and 14 bases from J, the junction kept 10 bases outside the gene matches. This CDR3 comprises 14 residues.